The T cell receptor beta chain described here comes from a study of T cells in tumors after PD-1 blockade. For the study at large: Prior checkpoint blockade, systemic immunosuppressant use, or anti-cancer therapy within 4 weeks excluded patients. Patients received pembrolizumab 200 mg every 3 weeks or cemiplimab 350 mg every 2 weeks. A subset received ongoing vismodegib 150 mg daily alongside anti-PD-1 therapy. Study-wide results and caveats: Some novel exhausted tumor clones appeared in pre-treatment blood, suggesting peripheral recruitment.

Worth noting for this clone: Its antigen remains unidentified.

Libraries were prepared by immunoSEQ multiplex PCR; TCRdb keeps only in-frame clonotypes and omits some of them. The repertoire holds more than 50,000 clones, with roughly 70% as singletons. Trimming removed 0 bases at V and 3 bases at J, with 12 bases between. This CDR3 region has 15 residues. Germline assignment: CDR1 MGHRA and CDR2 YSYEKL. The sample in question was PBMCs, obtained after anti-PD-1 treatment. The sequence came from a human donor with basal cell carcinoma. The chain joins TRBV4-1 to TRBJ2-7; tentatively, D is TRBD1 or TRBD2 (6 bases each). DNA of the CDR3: TGCGCCAGCAGCCAAGATTACGGGGGCATCTACGAGCAGTACTTC. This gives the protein CASSQDYGGIYEQYF.